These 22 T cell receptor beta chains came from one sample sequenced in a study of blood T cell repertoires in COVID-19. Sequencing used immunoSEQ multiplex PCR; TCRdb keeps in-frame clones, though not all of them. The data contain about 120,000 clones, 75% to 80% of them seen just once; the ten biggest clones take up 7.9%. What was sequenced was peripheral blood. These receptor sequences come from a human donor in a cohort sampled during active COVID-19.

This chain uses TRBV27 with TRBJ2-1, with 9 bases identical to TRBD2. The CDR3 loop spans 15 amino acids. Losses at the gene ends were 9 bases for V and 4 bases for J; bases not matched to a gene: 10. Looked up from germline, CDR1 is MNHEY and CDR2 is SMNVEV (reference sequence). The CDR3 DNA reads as TGTGCCAGTAGGAGCGGGACTAGCCTTTACAATGAGCAGTTCTTC. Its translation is CASRSGTSLYNEQFF.

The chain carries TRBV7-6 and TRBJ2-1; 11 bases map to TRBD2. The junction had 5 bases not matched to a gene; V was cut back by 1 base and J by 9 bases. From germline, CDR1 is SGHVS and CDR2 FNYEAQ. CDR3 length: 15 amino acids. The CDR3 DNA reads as TGTGCCAGCAGCTTAGTAGCGGGGGGGCAGGGTGAGCAGTTCTTC. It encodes CASSLVAGGQGEQFF.

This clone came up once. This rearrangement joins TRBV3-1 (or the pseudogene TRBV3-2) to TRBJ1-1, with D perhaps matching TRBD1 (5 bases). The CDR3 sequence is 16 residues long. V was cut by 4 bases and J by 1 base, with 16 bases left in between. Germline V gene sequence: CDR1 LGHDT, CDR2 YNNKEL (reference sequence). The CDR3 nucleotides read TGTGCCAGCAGCCGGGGCGGCCCGGGGGGGAACACTGAAGCTTTCTTT. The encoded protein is CASSRGGPGGNTEAFF.

For the CDR3, the DNA is TGCGCCAGCAGACCCGGCGGGGGTGGGTCAACTAATGAAAAACTGTTTTTT. Its protein is CASRPGGGGSTNEKLFF. The rearrangement uses TRBV4-1 and TRBJ1-4; weak D call: TRBD1 (5 bases). Trimming removed 6 bases at V and 0 bases at J, with 17 bases between. This CDR3 comprises 17 residues. Germline V gene lookup returns CDR1 MGHRA and CDR2 YSYEKL.

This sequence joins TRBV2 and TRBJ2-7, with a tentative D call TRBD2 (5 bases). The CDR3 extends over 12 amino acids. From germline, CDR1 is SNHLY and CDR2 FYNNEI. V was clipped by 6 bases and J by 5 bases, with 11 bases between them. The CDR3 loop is CASRPAVDEQYF. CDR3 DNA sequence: TGTGCCAGCAGGCCAGCGGTGGACGAGCAGTACTTC.

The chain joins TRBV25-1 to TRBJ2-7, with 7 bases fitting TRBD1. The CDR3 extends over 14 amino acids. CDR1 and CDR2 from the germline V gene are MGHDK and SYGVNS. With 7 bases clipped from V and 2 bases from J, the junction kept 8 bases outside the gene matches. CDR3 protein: CASTRTGNTYEQYF. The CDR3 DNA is TGTGCCAGCACTCGGACAGGCAATACCTACGAGCAGTACTTC.

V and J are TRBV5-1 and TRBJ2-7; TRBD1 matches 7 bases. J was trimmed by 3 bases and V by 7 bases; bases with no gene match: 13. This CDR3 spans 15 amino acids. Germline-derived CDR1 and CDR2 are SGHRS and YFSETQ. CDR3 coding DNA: TGCGCCAGCTTTACGACGGGACAGAGGTACTACGAGCAGTACTTC. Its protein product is CASFTTGQRYYEQYF.

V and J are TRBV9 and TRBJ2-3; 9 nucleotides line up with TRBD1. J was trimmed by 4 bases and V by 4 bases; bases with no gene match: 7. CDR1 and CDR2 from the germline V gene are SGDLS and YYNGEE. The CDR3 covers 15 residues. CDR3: CASSSMGQGADTQYF. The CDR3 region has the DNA TGTGCCAGCAGCTCAATGGGACAGGGAGCAGATACGCAGTATTTT.

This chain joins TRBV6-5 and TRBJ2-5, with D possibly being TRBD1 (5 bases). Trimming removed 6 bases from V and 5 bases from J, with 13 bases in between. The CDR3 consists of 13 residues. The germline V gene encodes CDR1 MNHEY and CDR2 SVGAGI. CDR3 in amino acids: CASRTVGGETQYF. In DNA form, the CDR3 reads TGTGCCAGCAGGACAGTGGGTGGCGAGACCCAGTACTTC.

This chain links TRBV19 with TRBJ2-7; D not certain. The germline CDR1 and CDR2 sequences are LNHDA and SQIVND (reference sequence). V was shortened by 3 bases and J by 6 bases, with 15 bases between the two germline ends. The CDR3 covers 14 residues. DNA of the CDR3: TGTGCCAGTAGTATGCAACCACACGGGTCCGAGCAGTACTTC. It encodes CASSMQPHGSEQYF.

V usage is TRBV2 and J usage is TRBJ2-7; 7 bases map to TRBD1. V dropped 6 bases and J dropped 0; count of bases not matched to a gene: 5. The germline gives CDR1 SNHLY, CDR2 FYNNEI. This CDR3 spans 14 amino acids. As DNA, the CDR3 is TGTGCCAGCAGAACCGACAGGGACTCCTACGAGCAGTACTTC. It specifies CASRTDRDSYEQYF.

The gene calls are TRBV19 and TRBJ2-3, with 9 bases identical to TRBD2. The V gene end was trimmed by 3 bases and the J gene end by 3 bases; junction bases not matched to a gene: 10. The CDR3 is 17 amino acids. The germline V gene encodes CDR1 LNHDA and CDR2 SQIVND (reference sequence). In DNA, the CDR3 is TGTGCCAGTAGTATGGCGGGGGGGCCTGCTGCAACAGATACGCAGTATTTT. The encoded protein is CASSMAGGPAATDTQYF.

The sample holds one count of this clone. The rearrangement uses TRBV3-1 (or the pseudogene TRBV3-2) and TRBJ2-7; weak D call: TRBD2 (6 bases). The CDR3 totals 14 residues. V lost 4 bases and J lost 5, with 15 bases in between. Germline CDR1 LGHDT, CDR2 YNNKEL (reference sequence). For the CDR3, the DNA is TGTGCCAGCAGCCCGGGACTTTCCCGGAACGAGCAGTACTTC. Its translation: CASSPGLSRNEQYF.

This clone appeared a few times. The CDR3 DNA reads as TGTGCCAGCAGTGAACCGGGACAGTCGAACACTGAAGCTTTCTTT. Its protein is CASSEPGQSNTEAFF. The chain joins TRBV2 to TRBJ1-1, with 7 bases aligning to TRBD1. Germline CDR1 and CDR2: SNHLY and FYNNEI. J was trimmed by 1 base and V by 2 bases; bases with no gene match: 4. The CDR3 totals 15 residues.

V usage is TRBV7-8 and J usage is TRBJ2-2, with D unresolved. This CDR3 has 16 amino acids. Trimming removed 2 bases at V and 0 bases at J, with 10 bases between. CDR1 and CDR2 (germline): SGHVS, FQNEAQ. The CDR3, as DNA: TGTGCCAGCAGCTTAAAAGCTACCACGAACACCGGGGAGCTGTTTTTT. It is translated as CASSLKATTNTGELFF.

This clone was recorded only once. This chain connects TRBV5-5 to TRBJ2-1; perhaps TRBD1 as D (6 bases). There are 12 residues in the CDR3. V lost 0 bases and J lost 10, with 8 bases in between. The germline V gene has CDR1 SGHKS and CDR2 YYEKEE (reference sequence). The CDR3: CASSLAQGEQFF. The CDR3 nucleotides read TGTGCCAGCAGCTTGGCCCAGGGGGAGCAGTTCTTC.

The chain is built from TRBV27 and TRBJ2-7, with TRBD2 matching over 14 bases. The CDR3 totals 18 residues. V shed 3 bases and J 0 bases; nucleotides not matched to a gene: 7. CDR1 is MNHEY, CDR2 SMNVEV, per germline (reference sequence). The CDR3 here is CASSFRLAGGPFSYEQYF. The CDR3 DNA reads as TGTGCCAGCAGTTTTCGACTAGCGGGGGGGCCCTTCTCCTACGAGCAGTACTTC.

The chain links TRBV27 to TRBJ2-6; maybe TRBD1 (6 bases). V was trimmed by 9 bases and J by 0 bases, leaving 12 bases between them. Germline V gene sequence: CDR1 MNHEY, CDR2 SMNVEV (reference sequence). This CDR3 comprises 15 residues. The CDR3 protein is CASPGQHSGANVLTF. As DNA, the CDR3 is TGTGCCAGTCCGGGACAACACTCTGGGGCCAACGTCCTGACTTTC. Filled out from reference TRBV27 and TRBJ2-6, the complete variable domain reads EAQVTQNPRYLITVTGKKLTVTCSQNMNHEYMSWYRQDPGLGLRQIYYSMNVEVTDKGDVPEGYKVSRKEKRNFPLILESPSPNQTSLYFCASPGQHSGANVLTFGAGSRLTVL.

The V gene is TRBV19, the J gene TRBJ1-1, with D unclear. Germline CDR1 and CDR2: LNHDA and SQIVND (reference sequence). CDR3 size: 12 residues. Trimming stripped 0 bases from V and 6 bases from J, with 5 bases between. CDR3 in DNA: TGTGCCAGTAGTATAGATCAGTCTGAAGCTTTCTTT. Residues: CASSIDQSEAFF.

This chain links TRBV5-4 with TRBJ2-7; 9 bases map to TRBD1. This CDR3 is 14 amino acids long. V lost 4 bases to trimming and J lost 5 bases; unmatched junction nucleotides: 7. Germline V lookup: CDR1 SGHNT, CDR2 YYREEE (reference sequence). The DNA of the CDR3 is TGTGCCAGCAGCCGGACAGGGGTTAATAACGAGCAGTACTTC. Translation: CASSRTGVNNEQYF.

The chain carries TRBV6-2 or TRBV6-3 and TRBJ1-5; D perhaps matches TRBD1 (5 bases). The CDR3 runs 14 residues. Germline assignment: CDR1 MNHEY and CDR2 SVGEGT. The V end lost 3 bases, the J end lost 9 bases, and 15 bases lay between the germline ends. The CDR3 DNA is TGTGCCAGCAGTTATGGCGGGGGGACCTCGCCCCAGCATTTT. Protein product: CASSYGGGTSPQHF.

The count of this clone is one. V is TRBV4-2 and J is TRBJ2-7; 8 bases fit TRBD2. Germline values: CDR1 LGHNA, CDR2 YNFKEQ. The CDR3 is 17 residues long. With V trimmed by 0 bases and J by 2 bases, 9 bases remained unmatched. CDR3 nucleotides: TGTGCCAGCAGCCAAGATCGGCGGAAAGCGGGAGCCTACGAGCAGTACTTC. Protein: CASSQDRRKAGAYEQYF.